The clone carrying this T cell receptor (beta chain) has a count of ten or more. Its antigen is as yet unknown. This entry is derived from a study of CD8 T cells in ankylosing spondylitis. TCRdb redid the calling of the 5' RACE reads with MiXCR, one entry per CDR3 protein. The sample consists of more than 300,000 distinct CDR3 sequences, around 10% of them appearing once. CDR3 length: 12 amino acids. The ends were cut back, 5 bases at V and 5 bases at J, with 10 bases in the middle. CDR1 and CDR2 (germline): DFQATT, SNEGSKA (reference sequence). Whole-study findings and limits: A TCR beta motif made of about eight highly homologous variants seemed typical of ankylosing spondylitis blood.

The genes are TRBV20-1 and TRBJ2-1; D call uncertain. The TCR originated in a female donor with ankylosing spondylitis or in good health (not recorded which). Sequencing used blood, either unsorted or a sorted T cell fraction (not recorded which). CDR3 nucleotides: TGCAGTGCTCCTGTTGTAGACAATGAGCAGTTCTTC. This translates into CSAPVVDNEQFF.